Sample share makes the clone carrying this TCR beta chain medium-sized. What it binds is not known. Multiplex PCR was performed with 32 V and 13 J primers, and it amplified TCR beta CDR3. TCRdb analysed the multiplex PCR reads with MiXCR anew, one entry per CDR3 protein. The profile shows about 7,200 distinct CDR3 sequences, approximately 20% of them singletons. For each sample, template was roughly 640 ng of bulk tumor genomic DNA. Multiple widely separated biopsies were taken from each primary tumor at surgery. Before undergoing curative surgery, patients had newly diagnosed non-small cell lung cancer that was untreated. The data belong to a study of immune heterogeneity within non-small cell lung tumors. Study-wide results and limits: Largely distinct from one individual patient to the next were the high-frequency T-cell receptor beta clonotypes. Different tumor locations in one patient shared dominant CDR3 beta clonotypes yet harbored unique high-frequency clones.

Germline assignment: CDR1 SGHNT and CDR2 YYREEE (reference sequence). V shed 4 bases and J shed 1 base, with 15 bases lying between them. The CDR3 covers 15 residues. This TCR was sampled from a man between 60 and 70 years old with non-small cell lung cancer. This sequence joins TRBV5-4 and TRBJ2-7, with TRBD1 as a possible D gene (5 bases). Source material: lung tumor tissue. CDR3 DNA: TGTGCCAGCAGCGTCGGACAACCAAATTCCTACGAGCAGTACTTC. Encoded protein: CASSVGQPNSYEQYF.